The entry below describes one T cell receptor beta chain. Antigen specificity is unknown. This entry is derived from a study of shared clonotypes between healthy human individuals. Findings of the study overall: Among four donors, about 5% of naive CD4 clonotypes were found in common. The authors sampled blood alone, and tissue repertoires likely differ. The represented genetic and exposure-history diversity was limited by the small number of donors.

The naive CD8 fraction comprised CD45RO-negative cells positively selected for CCR7 and excluded terminally differentiated effector memory CD45RA+ cells. CDR3 length: 18 residues. Germline lookup yields CDR1 LNHNV and CDR2 YYDKDF (reference sequence). V trimming: 2 bases; J trimming: 3 bases; junction bases outside the gene matches: 8. Authors' processing steps: Filtering was not the same, since immunoSEQ gave junction-only sequences without quality scores. Clones were sequenced by immunoSEQ multiplex PCR, and TCRdb holds only the in-frame ones, with some missing. That table is the source of V, J and clone size, and D and trimming were worked out from the DNA. Here the sample spans some 600,000 clones, approximately 96% being singletons.

The sequence was obtained from a woman aged 30 to 39 in good health. The rearrangement uses TRBV15 and TRBJ2-1; TRBD2 matches 12 bases. Sequencing was carried out using naive CD8+ T cells sorted from blood. CDR3 bases: TGTGCCACCAGCAGACTAGCGGGAGGGCCTGCCATCTACAATGAGCAGTTCTTC. The encoded protein is CATSRLAGGPAIYNEQFF.